A single sample gave rise to the 10 T cell receptor beta chains below, sequenced in a study of OX40 agonist ivuxolimab in advanced cancers. Sequenced by immunoSEQ multiplex PCR; TCRdb stores in-frame clones only, minus some. The profile shows around 40,000 clones, around 87% of them singletons. The sample consisted of CD4+ or CD8+ T cells sorted from blood, taken in a trial of the OX40 agonist ivuxolimab. These TCRs come from an adult with an advanced solid tumor such as melanoma, head and neck, liver or kidney cancer.

The chain links TRBV4-1 to TRBJ2-1, with 8 bases aligning to TRBD2. The CDR3 is 17 amino acids. The junction had 5 bases not matched to a gene; V was cut back by 0 bases and J by 1 base. CDR1 MGHRA and CDR2 YSYEKL come from the germline V gene. Here the CDR3 DNA reads TGCGCCAGCAGCCAAGATATTCGGGGGGGTTCCTACAATGAGCAGTTCTTC. Protein sequence: CASSQDIRGGSYNEQFF.

This chain links TRBV6-5 with TRBJ1-2; 7 bases fit TRBD1. This CDR3 is built from 14 residues. After removal of 5 bases from V and 7 bases from J, the junction contained 10 bases not matched to a gene. Germline lookup yields CDR1 MNHEY and CDR2 SVGAGI. The chain's CDR3 is CASSHQGGATGYTF. The CDR3 DNA reads TGTGCCAGCAGTCATCAGGGGGGAGCTACTGGCTACACCTTC.

The rearrangement uses TRBV7-6 and TRBJ1-1; 10 bases fit TRBD1. After removal of 3 bases from V and 1 base from J, the junction contained 8 bases not matched to a gene. The CDR3 has 17 amino acids. Germline CDR1 is SGHVS and CDR2 is FNYEAQ. The CDR3 spells CASSFGERTGGNTEAFF. DNA of the CDR3: TGTGCCAGCAGCTTTGGAGAGAGGACAGGGGGGAACACTGAAGCTTTCTTT.

J is TRBJ2-5 and V is TRBV7-9; TRBD2 matches at 10 bases. The germline V gene has CDR1 SEHNR and CDR2 FQNEAQ (reference sequence). The CDR3 spans 16 residues. The V segment lost 4 bases and the J segment 5 bases; nucleotides outside the gene matches: 10. For the CDR3, the DNA is TGTGCCAGCAGCTCCACGTGTAGCGGGGGGCCGGAGACCCAGTACTTC. It yields the protein CASSSTCSGGPETQYF.

The V and J genes are TRBV27 and TRBJ2-1; TRBD2 matches 7 bases. The V segment lost 3 bases and the J segment 6 bases; nucleotides outside the gene matches: 8. The CDR3 totals 15 residues. Germline CDR1 reads MNHEY; CDR2 reads SMNVEV (reference sequence). CDR3 sequence: CASSFPASGLNEQFF. In DNA, the CDR3 is TGTGCCAGCAGTTTCCCAGCTAGCGGCCTCAATGAGCAGTTCTTC.

CDR3 in DNA: TGTGCCTGGAGTAGCGTTAGGGACAGGGGGCTAAGCGGGTCCTACGAGCAGTACTTC. This sequence encodes CAWSSVRDRGLSGSYEQYF. This chain links TRBV30 with TRBJ2-7; 12 bases line up with TRBD1. Per the germline V gene, CDR1 is GTSNPN and CDR2 is SVGIG (reference sequence). The CDR3 totals 19 residues. V lost 2 bases and J lost 1; bases outside the gene matches: 15.

V and J are TRBV4-3 and TRBJ2-7; 9 bases line up with TRBD1. Trimming cost V 3 bases and J 1 base; bases outside gene matches: 7. The germline CDR1 and CDR2 sequences are LGHNA and YSLEER. The length of the CDR3 is 16 residues. The CDR3 DNA is TGCGCCAGCAGCCAGCAACCGGGACAGGGATCCTACGAGCAGTACTTC. As protein: CASSQQPGQGSYEQYF.

The chain recombines TRBV7-9 with TRBJ1-1; 9 positions agree with TRBD1. There are 16 residues in the CDR3. V was pared by 5 bases and J by 5 bases, with 12 bases of the junction left unmatched. The germline V gene has CDR1 SEHNR and CDR2 FQNEAQ (reference sequence). The CDR3: CASSDRDRVLLTEAFF. The DNA for the CDR3 is TGTGCCAGCAGCGACCGGGACAGGGTTCTCCTGACTGAAGCTTTCTTT.

J is TRBJ2-2 and V is TRBV28; TRBD1 agrees at 7 bases. Germline-derived CDR1 and CDR2 are MDHEN and SYDVKM. The CDR3 sequence is 16 residues long. J gave up 0 bases and V 1 base, and 2 bases lay outside the gene matches. This chain's CDR3 is CASSLSGGSNTGELFF. The CDR3 coding sequence is TGTGCCAGCAGTTTATCAGGGGGATCGAACACCGGGGAGCTGTTTTTT.

V is TRBV19 and J is TRBJ2-2; D might be TRBD1 (6 bases). Germline V CDR1 and CDR2: LNHDA, SQIVND (reference sequence). The CDR3 contains 15 residues. Between the trimmed V and J ends, which lost 4 bases and 2 bases, there was a span of 11 bases. The CDR3 protein is CASSTWTANTGELFF. DNA for the CDR3: TGTGCCAGTAGTACCTGGACAGCCAACACCGGGGAGCTGTTTTTT.